The 32 T cell receptor beta chains given below trace back to one sample, sequenced in a study of beta chain features in type 1 diabetes. Expressed TCRB transcripts got sequenced, as all isolated RNA was reverse transcribed. TCRdb's table, derived via immunoSEQ multiplex PCR, lists solely in-frame clones and lacks some. The sample has roughly 340,000 clones; less than 15% are singletons. Findings of the study overall: Moderately but significantly shorter TCRB CDR3s were found in Type 1 diabetes patients in all four CD4+ subsets.

These TCRs are of unknown antigen specificity. Sequencing was performed on naive CD4+ T cells from blood. The receptors shown here come from a woman under 30 with type 1 diabetes.

This clone was detected only a few times. The chain carries TRBV6-5 and TRBJ2-5; D possibly corresponds to TRBD2 (5 bases). V lost 0 bases and J 8 bases, leaving 13 bases between the germline ends. Germline lookup yields CDR1 MNHEY and CDR2 SVGAGI. The CDR3 has 14 amino acids. The CDR3 loop reads CASSYSTTGGTQYF. CDR3 DNA sequence: TGTGCCAGCAGTTACTCGACTACGGGCGGTACCCAGTACTTC.

The chain uses TRBV30 and TRBJ1-2, with D hard to call. This CDR3 contains 14 residues. V lost 1 base and J 8 bases, leaving 17 bases between the germline ends. In germline, CDR1 is GTSNPN, CDR2 SVGIG (reference sequence). The CDR3 spells CAWSEAGLQVGYTF. In nucleotides, the CDR3 is TGTGCCTGGAGTGAGGCAGGCCTCCAGGTGGGCTACACCTTC.

DNA for the CDR3: TGTGCCAGCAGCGTAGACACCGGGATACAGGGGTTTAATGAGCAGTTCTTC. Its translation: CASSVDTGIQGFNEQFF. V is TRBV9 and J is TRBJ2-1, with 7 bases matching TRBD1. The CDR3 extends over 17 amino acids. The germline CDR1 and CDR2 sequences are SGDLS and YYNGEE. Losses at the gene ends were 0 bases for V and 7 bases for J; bases not matched to a gene: 13.

V and J are TRBV11-3 and TRBJ2-1, with 8 bases matching TRBD1. Germline V gene lookup returns CDR1 SGHNT and CDR2 YENEEA. V lost 1 base to trimming and J lost 12 bases; unmatched junction nucleotides: 2. CDR3 size: 12 residues. CDR3 sequence (DNA): TGTGCCAGCAGCTTAGTCGGGACAGGGCAGTTCTTC. Its protein product is CASSLVGTGQFF.

The table lists this clone with a few counts. The V call is TRBV7-9, the J call TRBJ2-1; TRBD2 agrees at 13 bases. The CDR3 sequence is 17 residues long. Trimming took 5 bases from V and 6 from J; bases not matched to a gene: 10. Germline V gene sequence: CDR1 SEHNR, CDR2 FQNEAQ (reference sequence). CDR3 sequence reads: CASSRETSGRFGNEQFF. As DNA, the CDR3 is TGTGCCAGCAGCCGGGAGACTAGCGGGAGGTTTGGCAATGAGCAGTTCTTC.

This clone has only a few counts. This chain links TRBV5-1 with TRBJ2-1, with 10 bases matching TRBD2. CDR1 and CDR2 (germline): SGHRS, YFSETQ. Trimming took 0 bases from V and 6 from J; bases not matched to a gene: 9. The CDR3 sequence is 17 residues long. For the CDR3, the DNA is TGCGCCAGCAGCTTGGACCCGGTGGCTAGCGGGAGCAATGAGCAGTTCTTC. Protein: CASSLDPVASGSNEQFF.

This clone has just a few counts. The gene calls are TRBV5-1 and TRBJ2-7; 8 bases align to TRBD1. This CDR3 region has 13 residues. Germline lookup yields CDR1 SGHRS and CDR2 YFSETQ. Unmatched junction bases numbered 3, after V lost 1 base and J lost 6 bases. The CDR3 DNA reads as TGCGCCAGCAGCTTGACAGGGGGATCCGAGCAGTACTTC. Protein product: CASSLTGGSEQYF.

The rearrangement uses TRBV28 and TRBJ2-7; no clear D gene. Trimming took off 3 bases at V and 3 bases at J, with 15 bases between the two ends. Germline V lookup: CDR1 MDHEN, CDR2 SYDVKM. The CDR3 runs to 15 residues. The CDR3 DNA reads TGTGCCAGCAGTTTGGCCCGTTCTGGTAACTACGAGCAGTACGTC. As protein: CASSLARSGNYEQYV.

The rearrangement links TRBV19 to TRBJ1-2; D gene unclear. Germline assignment: CDR1 LNHDA and CDR2 SQIVND (reference sequence). V shed 7 bases and J shed 4 bases, with 7 bases lying between them. CDR3 length equals 11 residues. In DNA form, the CDR3 reads TGTGCCAGTACCGAGGGCTATGGCTACACCTTC. It translates to CASTEGYGYTF.

This clone has more than one count but fewer than ten. The CDR3 DNA is TGTGCCAGCGCCAAACAGGGGGCGGCAAACTATGGCTACACCTTC. Translating it yields CASAKQGAANYGYTF. The chain recombines TRBV18 with TRBJ1-2; 9 positions agree with TRBD1. V trimming: 8 bases; J trimming: 2 bases; junction bases outside the gene matches: 9. The CDR3 extends over 15 amino acids. The germline gives CDR1 KGHSH, CDR2 LQKENI.

Note on this clone: This CDR3 is also generated by other DNA sequences in the sample. This chain links TRBV9 with TRBJ2-5; 10 positions match TRBD2. In germline, CDR1 is SGDLS, CDR2 YYNGEE. CDR3 size: 14 residues. V trimming: 2 bases; J trimming: 5 bases; junction bases outside the gene matches: 3. CDR3 in amino acids: CASSVTSGPETQYF. In DNA form, the CDR3 reads TGTGCCAGCAGCGTGACTAGCGGGCCGGAGACCCAGTACTTC. The full variable domain, its missing parts supplied by reference TRBV9 and TRBJ2-5, is DSGVTQTPKHLITATGQRVTLRCSPRSGDLSVYWYQQSLDQGLQFLIQYYNGEERAKGNILERFSAQQFPDLHSELNLSSLELGDSALYFCASSVTSGPETQYFGPGTRLLVL.

The chain links TRBV5-1 to TRBJ1-2, with D possibly matching TRBD1 (6 bases). The V gene's germline CDR1 is SGHRS and CDR2 YFSETQ. This CDR3 has 11 residues. V dropped 6 bases and J dropped 9 bases, with 12 bases sitting between them. The CDR3 region has the DNA TGCGCCAGCACCACTGGGGGCAGCTACACCTTC. It codes for CASTTGGSYTF.

The chain links TRBV30 to TRBJ2-3; 7 bases line up with TRBD2. V dropped 2 bases and J dropped 5; count of bases not matched to a gene: 1. Germline V gene lookup returns CDR1 GTSNPN and CDR2 SVGIG (reference sequence). The CDR3 is 12 amino acids. The CDR3 loop reads CAWSSSGDTQYF. In DNA form, the CDR3 reads TGTGCCTGGAGTTCTAGCGGAGATACGCAGTATTTT.

The CDR3 DNA reads TGTGCCAGCAGCTTAGTAGCGGGAGGGTTCAATGAGCAGTTCTTC. This gives the protein CASSLVAGGFNEQFF. The V and J genes are TRBV7-9 and TRBJ2-1, with TRBD2 matching over 11 bases. The CDR3 is 15 residues long. Germline V gene data show CDR1 as SEHNR and CDR2 as FQNEAQ (reference sequence). Trimming cost V 1 base and J 6 bases; bases outside gene matches: 2.

This chain uses TRBV19 with TRBJ2-5; no clear D gene. The V gene lost 2 bases and the J gene lost 1 base, with 8 bases spanning the gap. The CDR3 runs to 14 residues. In germline, CDR1 is LNHDA, CDR2 SQIVND (reference sequence). The CDR3 sequence is CASSIYPGQETQYF. CDR3 in DNA: TGTGCCAGTAGTATATATCCGGGCCAAGAGACCCAGTACTTC.

A few counts support this clone. The J gene is TRBJ2-5, the V gene TRBV5-4; D perhaps matches TRBD1 (5 bases). This CDR3 spans 12 amino acids. Germline CDR1 reads SGHNT; CDR2 reads YYREEE (reference sequence). V dropped 4 bases and J dropped 7 bases, with 11 bases sitting between them. The CDR3 here is CASSADTLTQYF. DNA of the CDR3: TGTGCCAGCAGCGCGGACACCTTGACCCAGTACTTC. The full variable domain, with the rest looked up from reference TRBV5-4 and TRBJ2-5, is ETGVTQSPTHLIKTRGQQVTLRCSSQSGHNTVSWYQQALGQGPQFIFQYYREEENGRGNFPPRFSGLQFPNYSSELNVNALELDDSALYLCASSADTLTQYFGPGTRLLVL.

The V gene is TRBV5-1, the J gene TRBJ2-1; 8 bases match TRBD2. V was clipped by 2 bases and J by 12 bases; unmatched bases: 13. Germline V gene lookup returns CDR1 SGHRS and CDR2 YFSETQ. The CDR3 has 15 amino acids. The CDR3 spells CASSFLVAGSGGQFF. CDR3 DNA: TGCGCCAGCAGCTTCCTGGTAGCGGGGTCGGGTGGGCAGTTCTTC.

This chain joins TRBV6-5 and TRBJ2-3; 8 nucleotides agree with TRBD1. CDR1 is MNHEY and CDR2 is SVGAGI in the germline V gene. Losses at the gene ends were 10 bases for V and 2 bases for J; bases not matched to a gene: 5. The CDR3 has 13 amino acids. Here the CDR3 DNA reads TGTGCCACCACGGACAGGGCCACAGATACGCAGTATTTT. As protein: CATTDRATDTQYF.

This clone has just a few counts. The chain has TRBV25-1 and TRBJ2-1; 12 bases fit TRBD2. The V segment lost 3 bases and the J segment 6 bases; nucleotides outside the gene matches: 6. Germline V gene sequence: CDR1 MGHDK, CDR2 SYGVNS. CDR3 size: 16 residues. The CDR3 reads CASSDLGLAGINEQFF. The CDR3 nucleotides read TGTGCCAGCAGTGACCTCGGACTAGCGGGGATCAATGAGCAGTTCTTC.

This chain links TRBV11-2 with TRBJ1-5; D may be TRBD1 (6 bases). V gave up 5 bases and J gave up 1 base, with 21 bases separating them. This CDR3 has 18 amino acids. Per the germline V gene, CDR1 is SGHAT and CDR2 is FQNNGV. The CDR3 nucleotides read TGTGCCAGCAGCAGGGGGGGCAGTCCAGGAGGGAGCAATCAGCCCCAGCATTTT. Amino acid sequence: CASSRGGSPGGSNQPQHF.

This clone was detected only a few times. CDR3 sequence reads: CASSPPRGTNTEAFF. CDR3 DNA sequence: TGTGCCAGCAGCCCGCCGCGGGGAACGAACACTGAAGCTTTCTTT. The chain carries TRBV7-9 and TRBJ1-1; no clear D. The CDR3 runs 15 residues. V was clipped by 5 bases and J by 1 base, with 14 bases between them. Germline V gene sequence: CDR1 SEHNR, CDR2 FQNEAQ (reference sequence). The full variable domain, its missing parts supplied by reference TRBV7-9 and TRBJ1-1, is DTGVSQNPRHKITKRGQNVTFRCDPISEHNRLYWYRQTLGQGPEFLTYFQNEAQLEKSRLLSDRFSAERPKGSFSTLEIQRTEQGDSAMYLCASSPPRGTNTEAFFGQGTRLTVV.

This clone has only a few counts. The chain links TRBV7-2 to TRBJ2-3; possible D gene TRBD1, 6 bases. The CDR3 is 15 residues long. Germline CDR1 reads SGHTA; CDR2 reads FQGNSA. The V gene lost 5 bases and the J gene lost 2 bases, with 14 bases spanning the gap. The CDR3 DNA is TGTGCCAGCAGCGACCGCAGGGGCCACACAGATACGCAGTATTTT. This encodes CASSDRRGHTDTQYF.

The chain links TRBV18 to TRBJ2-5, with D unresolved. There are 13 residues in the CDR3. V was shortened by 3 bases and J by 1 base, with 6 bases between the two germline ends. CDR1 and CDR2 (germline): KGHSH, LQKENI. CDR3 protein: CASSPVGQETQYF. The CDR3, as DNA: TGTGCCAGCTCACCGGTCGGCCAAGAGACCCAGTACTTC. The full variable domain, with the rest looked up from reference TRBV18 and TRBJ2-5, is NAGVMQNPRHLVRRRGQEARLRCSPMKGHSHVYWYRQLPEEGLKFMVYLQKENIIDESGMPKERFSAEFPKEGPSILRIQQVVRGDSAAYFCASSPVGQETQYFGPGTRLLVL.

This clone was recorded a few times. This chain connects TRBV9 to TRBJ2-1; D is undetermined. Germline loops: CDR1 SGDLS, CDR2 YYNGEE. This CDR3 is built from 14 residues. V was cut by 0 bases and J by 6 bases, with 10 bases left in between. DNA for the CDR3: TGTGCCAGCAGCGTAGCTGGAGTAAGCAATGAGCAGTTCTTC. It is translated as CASSVAGVSNEQFF. The full variable domain, rest sourced from reference TRBV9 and TRBJ2-1, is DSGVTQTPKHLITATGQRVTLRCSPRSGDLSVYWYQQSLDQGLQFLIQYYNGEERAKGNILERFSAQQFPDLHSELNLSSLELGDSALYFCASSVAGVSNEQFFGPGTRLTVL.

There are a few counts of this clone. The J gene is TRBJ1-2, the V gene TRBV28; D may be TRBD1 (6 bases). V lost 2 bases and J lost 3, with 13 bases in between. CDR1 and CDR2 from the germline V gene are MDHEN and SYDVKM. CDR3 length: 15 residues. The CDR3 loop reads CASSLRGGQYYGYTF. The CDR3 DNA follows: TGTGCCAGCAGTTTAAGGGGCGGACAGTACTATGGCTACACCTTC.

The chain employs TRBV19 and TRBJ1-5, with no clear D. The V gene's germline CDR1 is LNHDA and CDR2 SQIVND (reference sequence). Between the trimmed V and J ends, which lost 4 bases and 0 bases, there was a span of 10 bases. The CDR3 is 15 residues long. The CDR3 region is CASSTDSLSNQPQHF. The CDR3, as DNA: TGTGCCAGTAGTACGGACTCTCTTAGCAATCAGCCCCAGCATTTT.

There are a few counts of this clone. The chain carries TRBV20-1 and TRBJ1-5; D not certain. The CDR3 covers 11 residues. Germline lookup yields CDR1 DFQATT and CDR2 SNEGSKA (reference sequence). Trimming cost V 6 bases and J 1 base, with 4 bases left between them. This CDR3 is CSAGSNQPQHF. Written as DNA, the CDR3 is TGCAGTGCGGGCAGCAATCAGCCCCAGCATTTT.

The chain has TRBV12-5 and TRBJ2-1; 7 nucleotides align to TRBD2. The CDR3 consists of 17 residues. J lost 2 bases, V lost 2 bases, and 9 bases had no gene match. Germline values: CDR1 LGHNT, CDR2 FRNRAP. The DNA for the CDR3 is TGTGCTAGTGGTTTGTTCCCTAGCGGAGCCCCCTACAATGAGCAGTTCTTC. Translation: CASGLFPSGAPYNEQFF.

The chain combines TRBV2 with TRBJ2-5; no firm D call. CDR1 and CDR2 (germline): SNHLY, FYNNEI. This CDR3 has 11 amino acids. Trimming stripped 8 bases from V and 2 bases from J, with 6 bases between. The CDR3 nucleotides are TGTGCCAGCCAACAGCAAGAGACCCAGTACTTC. It is translated as CASQQQETQYF.

The sample holds a few counts of this clone. The chain recombines TRBV5-6 with TRBJ2-3, with TRBD2 matching 7 bases. J was trimmed by 2 bases and V by 2 bases; bases with no gene match: 5. CDR1 and CDR2 (germline): SGHDT, YYEEEE. This CDR3 is 15 amino acids long. CDR3 residues: CASSFGAGLTDTQYF. CDR3 nucleotide sequence: TGTGCCAGCAGCTTTGGAGCGGGACTCACAGATACGCAGTATTTT.

V and J are TRBV5-1 and TRBJ2-1; perhaps TRBD2 as D (5 bases). CDR3 length: 15 residues. Germline-derived CDR1 and CDR2 are SGHRS and YFSETQ. V was clipped by 1 base and J by 2 bases, with 10 bases between them. The CDR3 nucleotides read TGCGCCAGCAGCTTGACTAGTCCCACCTACAATGAGCAGTTCTTC. This sequence encodes CASSLTSPTYNEQFF. Full variable domain (outside the CDR3, taken from reference TRBV5-1 and TRBJ2-1): KAGVTQTPRYLIKTRGQQVTLSCSPISGHRSVSWYQQTPGQGLQFLFEYFSETQRNKGNFPGRFSGRQFSNSRSEMNVSTLELGDSALYLCASSLTSPTYNEQFFGPGTRLTVL.

CDR3: CASSHGGPYNEQFF. CDR3 bases: TGTGCCAGCAGCCACGGCGGGCCGTACAATGAGCAGTTCTTC. V is TRBV5-6 and J is TRBJ2-1; a weak D match, TRBD2 (5 bases). Germline loops: CDR1 SGHDT, CDR2 YYEEEE. This CDR3 contains 14 residues. Trimming took off 4 bases at V and 4 bases at J, with 12 bases between the two ends.